Detailed here is one T cell receptor (beta chain). The antigen is undetermined. The junction had 9 bases not matched to a gene; V was cut back by 0 bases and J by 1 base. In germline, CDR1 is SGHNT, CDR2 YYREEE (reference sequence). This CDR3 is built from 17 residues. This entry is derived from a study of a mutant IDH1 vaccine in newly diagnosed glioma. Time point here: week 23, last vaccination. A 20-mer mutant IDH1 peptide at 300 ug was injected subcutaneously with topical imiquimod. Generated by immunoSEQ multiplex PCR, the TCRdb table keeps only in-frame clones and is missing some. The data hold around 60,000 clones, with around 83% observed a single time.

Material: PBMCs, obtained from a glioma patient whose treatment included an IDH1 peptide vaccine. The rearrangement links TRBV5-4 to TRBJ2-7, with 8 positions matching TRBD2. The sequence was collected from a man aged 30-40 years with glioma. The CDR3 reads CASSLDYPLAASYEQYF. In nucleotides, the CDR3 is TGTGCCAGCAGCTTGGATTACCCACTAGCGGCGTCCTACGAGCAGTACTTC. The whole variable domain, filled in from reference TRBV5-4 and TRBJ2-7, reads ETGVTQSPTHLIKTRGQQVTLRCSSQSGHNTVSWYQQALGQGPQFIFQYYREEENGRGNFPPRFSGLQFPNYSSELNVNALELDDSALYLCASSLDYPLAASYEQYFGPGTRLTVT.